This T cell receptor (beta chain) was identified during a study of circulating CD8 cells and anti-PD-1 response in melanoma. Each library started from roughly 15 ng of total RNA using the QIAseq Immune Repertoire TCR panel. One entry per CDR3 protein results from TCRdb running MiXCR on the reads. The sample shows 300 or so distinct CDR3 sequences, 6% to 7% of them seen only once. By frequency in the sample, this clonotype is large. From live CD3+CD8+TCRalphabeta+ cells, four PD-1 and/or TIGIT subsets were sorted. This CDR3 spans 15 amino acids. Germline V gene data show CDR1 as MNHEY and CDR2 as SVGEGT. J lost 3 bases, V lost 5 bases, and 7 bases had no gene match.

The source was CD8+ T cells from PBMCs, collected at baseline or after one month of anti-PD-1 therapy (not recorded which). The sequence derives from a human donor with melanoma. The chain couples TRBV6-2 or TRBV6-3 to TRBJ2-7, with 10 bases fitting TRBD1. This CDR3 is CASSPGTGALYEQYF. The CDR3 coding sequence is TGTGCCAGCAGTCCCGGGACAGGGGCGCTCTACGAGCAGTACTTC.